The 29 T cell receptor beta chains below all came from one sample that was sequenced in a study of technical replicates of blood from a handful of donors. The assay was immunoSEQ multiplex PCR, and TCRdb's table has in-frame clones only and misses some. Altogether approximately 69,000 clones are present, approximately 97% being singletons, with the ten largest covering approximately 0.21%. Sample: T cells isolated from PBMCs. These TCRs come from a human donor in good health.

This clone was detected only once. The genes are TRBV28 and TRBJ2-7; D may be TRBD1 (6 bases). With 5 bases removed from V and 3 bases from J, the gap between germline ends came to 14 bases. This CDR3 is built from 14 residues. The germline CDR1 and CDR2 sequences are MDHEN and SYDVKM. CDR3: CASSRRQGLYEQYF. The CDR3 DNA sequence: TGTGCCAGCAGTCGGCGGCAGGGGCTCTACGAGCAGTACTTC.

J is TRBJ2-7 and V is TRBV18; D may be TRBD1 (5 bases). The CDR3 extends over 14 amino acids. V was clipped by 1 base and J by 2 bases, with 9 bases between them. Germline CDR1 reads KGHSH; CDR2 reads LQKENI. The CDR3 protein is CASSPRSGPYEQYF. The CDR3 nucleotides are TGTGCCAGCTCACCACGGTCAGGGCCCTACGAGCAGTACTTC.

The chain links TRBV6-5 to TRBJ2-1, with TRBD2 as a possible D gene (5 bases). Germline CDR1 and CDR2: MNHEY and SVGAGI. V lost 2 bases to trimming and J lost 0 bases, with 8 bases between them. This CDR3 has 15 residues. The DNA for the CDR3 is TGTGCCAGCAGTTACCGCGGGCTCTCCTACAATGAGCAGTTCTTC. It yields the protein CASSYRGLSYNEQFF.

This clone has just one count. The chain uses TRBV11-2 and TRBJ1-2; 8 nucleotides agree with TRBD1. Germline values: CDR1 SGHAT, CDR2 FQNNGV. Trimming at V came to 4 bases and at J to 8 bases, leaving 12 bases not matched to a gene. The CDR3 totals 15 residues. CDR3 sequence (DNA): TGTGCCAGCAGCTCTACGGGACAGGCCCGAAGGGGCTACACCTTC. Its translation: CASSSTGQARRGYTF.

The chain recombines TRBV4-1 with TRBJ1-1, with D possibly matching TRBD1 (6 bases). CDR1 is MGHRA and CDR2 is YSYEKL in the germline V gene. The CDR3 length is 15 residues. The ends were cut back, 2 bases at V and 5 bases at J, with 15 bases in the middle. CDR3 protein: CASSQITGRGTEAFF. For the CDR3, the DNA is TGCGCCAGCAGCCAAATAACAGGGAGGGGGACTGAAGCTTTCTTT.

The V gene is TRBV7-9, the J gene TRBJ1-2; 7 bases align to TRBD1. The CDR3 extends over 15 amino acids. Germline-derived CDR1 and CDR2 are SEHNR and FQNEAQ (reference sequence). V shed 0 bases, J shed 8 bases, and the junction held 9 bases outside the gene matches. CDR3 sequence (DNA): TGTGCCAGCAGCTTAGCGGACAGGAACGGCCCCGGCTACACCTTC. Translation gives CASSLADRNGPGYTF.

The gene calls are TRBV5-5 and TRBJ1-1; D is ambiguous. The CDR3 contains 14 residues. The germline CDR1 and CDR2 sequences are SGHKS and YYEKEE (reference sequence). Between the trimmed V and J ends, which lost 0 bases and 4 bases, there was a span of 10 bases. The CDR3 is CASSLEFVSTEAFF. In DNA form, the CDR3 reads TGTGCCAGCAGCTTGGAGTTTGTCAGCACTGAAGCTTTCTTT.

The V and J genes are TRBV19 and TRBJ1-4; no clear D. CDR1 and CDR2 (germline): LNHDA, SQIVND (reference sequence). The V end was cut by 3 bases, the J end by 7 bases, with 9 bases between. The CDR3 has 13 amino acids. The CDR3 here is CASSMGRAEKLFF. CDR3 nucleotide sequence: TGTGCCAGTAGTATGGGGAGGGCTGAAAAACTGTTTTTT.

This clone showed up just once. The V and J genes are TRBV6-6 and TRBJ2-7; D is perhaps TRBD2 (5 bases). CDR1 is MNHNY and CDR2 is SVGAGI in the germline V gene (reference sequence). The CDR3 is 14 residues long. Trimming removed 2 bases from V and 2 bases from J, with 10 bases in between. For the CDR3, the DNA is TGTGCCAGCAGTTACCAAGACGGGACCTACGAGCAGTACTTC. Amino acids: CASSYQDGTYEQYF.

The chain has TRBV5-1 and TRBJ2-6; 7 nucleotides match TRBD1. Trimming cost V 5 bases and J 0 bases; bases outside gene matches: 11. The germline gives CDR1 SGHRS, CDR2 YFSETQ. The CDR3 sequence is 18 residues long. The CDR3 nucleotides are TGCGCCAGCAGGGGATTCGACAGGGCAGGCTCTGGGGCCAACGTCCTGACTTTC. It codes for CASRGFDRAGSGANVLTF.

This clone occurred once. The chain combines TRBV5-4 with TRBJ2-7; 8 positions agree with TRBD1. Germline lookup yields CDR1 SGHNT and CDR2 YYREEE (reference sequence). This CDR3 contains 16 residues. Germline trimming cut 4 bases from V and 1 base from J; bases unmatched to any gene: 10. The CDR3 DNA is TGTGCCAGCAGCCTAACCCCGGACAGGGCATCCTACGAGCAGTACTTC. Its translation is CASSLTPDRASYEQYF.

V and J are TRBV28 and TRBJ2-5; 9 nucleotides line up with TRBD2. This CDR3 has 18 amino acids. CDR1 is MDHEN and CDR2 is SYDVKM in the germline V gene. V was clipped by 5 bases and J by 5 bases; unmatched bases: 18. The CDR3 DNA follows: TGTGCCAGCAGTCCCCTCGGGGTTAGCGGGAGTTCCGGGGAGACCCAGTACTTC. Translated: CASSPLGVSGSSGETQYF.

The V gene is TRBV4-1, the J gene TRBJ2-6, with TRBD2 identical over 12 bases. The CDR3 contains 17 residues. V gave up 3 bases and J gave up 4 bases; unmatched junction bases: 4. In germline, CDR1 is MGHRA, CDR2 YSYEKL. CDR3 sequence reads: CASSHASGRAGANVLTF. The CDR3 bases are TGCGCCAGCAGCCATGCTAGCGGGAGGGCCGGGGCCAACGTCCTGACTTTC.

This sequence joins TRBV7-9 and TRBJ1-2, with 7 bases fitting TRBD1. Per the germline V gene, CDR1 is SEHNR and CDR2 is FQNEAQ (reference sequence). The CDR3 loop spans 14 amino acids. V lost 1 base, J lost 3 bases, and 2 bases stayed unmatched. CDR3 DNA: TGTGCCAGCAGCTTAGGGCAGGGGGACTATGGCTACACCTTC. Its protein product is CASSLGQGDYGYTF.

Remarks on this clone: Because the CDR3's place on the DNA is in doubt, the DNA is left out and the CDR3 is given as listed by TCRdb. The rearrangement uses TRBV12-5 and TRBJ1-1; the D call of TRBD1 is as the table states it, not checked on the DNA. The CDR3 spans 16 amino acids, including both terminal residues. The germline CDR1 and CDR2 sequences are LGHNT and FRNRAP. The CDR3 loop reads CASGLGTGQGATEAFF.

V and J are TRBV11-1 and TRBJ1-2; 10 positions agree with TRBD1. Germline V CDR1 and CDR2: SGHAT, FQDESV (reference sequence). V lost 5 bases, J lost 6 bases, and 9 bases stayed unmatched. This CDR3 has 15 amino acids. The CDR3 bases are TGTGCCAGCAGCCCACGAAAAGACAGGGGGCATGGCTACACCTTC. Its protein is CASSPRKDRGHGYTF.

The chain employs TRBV10-3 and TRBJ2-5, with 11 bases matching TRBD1. The CDR3 has 13 amino acids. Trimming removed 6 bases from V and 7 bases from J; junction bases left unmatched: 4. Germline values: CDR1 ENHRY, CDR2 SYGVKD. CDR3 sequence: CAIRGQGETTQYF. CDR3 sequence (DNA): TGTGCCATCAGGGGACAGGGGGAAACGACCCAGTACTTC.

The chain's CDR3 is CASSANSWAPNTEAFF. For the CDR3, the DNA is TGTGCCAGCAGCGCGAATTCGTGGGCCCCGAACACTGAAGCTTTCTTT. V usage is TRBV7-9 and J usage is TRBJ1-1, with unresolved D. The germline V gene has CDR1 SEHNR and CDR2 FQNEAQ (reference sequence). V lost 5 bases and J lost 1, with 17 bases in between. The CDR3 is 16 residues long.

The chain uses TRBV10-3 and TRBJ1-6; the match to TRBD1 covers 7 bases. This CDR3 is 15 amino acids long. The germline gives CDR1 ENHRY, CDR2 SYGVKD. J gave up 0 bases and V 9 bases, and 5 bases lay outside the gene matches. The DNA of the CDR3 is TGTGCCATTAGACAGGGACCCTCCTATAATTCACCCCTCCACTTT. Translated, it gives CAIRQGPSYNSPLHF.

This chain connects TRBV6-5 to TRBJ2-3; 10 positions match TRBD2. The CDR3 is made up of 15 amino acids. CDR1 is MNHEY and CDR2 is SVGAGI in the germline V gene. V trimming: 4 bases; J trimming: 4 bases; junction bases outside the gene matches: 5. CDR3 loop: CASSSETSGADTQYF. The DNA for the CDR3 is TGTGCCAGCAGTTCGGAAACTAGCGGGGCAGATACGCAGTATTTT.

The chain joins TRBV2 to TRBJ1-1; TRBD1 agrees at 8 bases. The germline V gene has CDR1 SNHLY and CDR2 FYNNEI. This CDR3 contains 12 residues. Trimming took 9 bases from V and 10 from J; bases not matched to a gene: 10. Here the CDR3 reads CARNPGQVRAFF. In DNA form, the CDR3 reads TGTGCCAGAAACCCGGGACAGGTTCGAGCTTTCTTT.

The chain recombines TRBV5-1 with TRBJ2-1, with D possibly matching TRBD2 (5 bases). Germline V gene sequence: CDR1 SGHRS, CDR2 YFSETQ. The CDR3 is 15 residues long. Trimming removed 4 bases from V and 7 bases from J, with 18 bases in between. The CDR3 loop is CASSREEADGNEQFF. In DNA, the CDR3 is TGCGCCAGCAGCCGCGAGGAGGCGGACGGTAATGAGCAGTTCTTC.

The CDR3 here is CASSLAAGEQYF. The CDR3 DNA reads as TGTGCCAGCAGCTTGGCCGCAGGGGAGCAGTACTTC. The chain links TRBV5-4 to TRBJ2-7, with D perhaps TRBD1 (5 bases). This CDR3 is 12 amino acids long. CDR1 and CDR2 (germline): SGHNT, YYREEE (reference sequence). V lost 0 bases and J lost 7, with 8 bases in between.

This chain joins TRBV11-1 and TRBJ2-3; D ambiguous. Germline lookup yields CDR1 SGHAT and CDR2 FQDESV (reference sequence). The CDR3 is 14 residues long. Trimming took off 7 bases at V and 0 bases at J, with 11 bases between the two ends. The CDR3 protein is CASKADTSTDTQYF. The CDR3 DNA sequence: TGTGCCAGCAAGGCCGACACTAGCACAGATACGCAGTATTTT.

DNA for the CDR3: TGCGCCAGCAGTGATAGGGGGTACACTGAAGCTTTCTTT. Translating gives CASSDRGYTEAFF. The gene calls are TRBV10-2 and TRBJ1-1, with TRBD1 as a possible D gene (6 bases). Trimming pared 3 bases from V and 3 bases from J, leaving 8 bases between. This CDR3 is 13 amino acids long. Germline V gene lookup returns CDR1 WSHSY and CDR2 SAAADI.

The chain recombines TRBV19 with TRBJ2-7; 8 bases match TRBD2. Trimming at V came to 5 bases and at J to 0 bases, leaving 6 bases not matched to a gene. Looked up from germline, CDR1 is LNHDA and CDR2 is SQIVND (reference sequence). This CDR3 spans 15 amino acids. The CDR3 reads CASSQSGGYSYEQYF. CDR3 nucleotide sequence: TGTGCCAGTAGTCAAAGCGGGGGATACTCCTACGAGCAGTACTTC.

This sequence joins TRBV27 and TRBJ2-1; D perhaps matches TRBD1 (6 bases). This CDR3 has 13 amino acids. Between the trimmed V and J ends, which lost 4 bases and 10 bases, there was a span of 14 bases. Germline assignment: CDR1 MNHEY and CDR2 SMNVEV (reference sequence). The CDR3 DNA reads TGTGCCAGCAGTTCCCCAACAGGGAACGAGCAGTTCTTC. Amino acid sequence: CASSSPTGNEQFF.

The count of this clone is one. This rearrangement joins TRBV6-5 to TRBJ1-4, with D maybe TRBD1 (6 bases). Germline values: CDR1 MNHEY, CDR2 SVGAGI. The CDR3 extends over 14 amino acids. V shed 2 bases and J shed 7 bases, with 11 bases lying between them. CDR3 bases: TGTGCCAGCAGTTACCCAGGGGCGCCTGAAAAACTGTTTTTT. Translation: CASSYPGAPEKLFF.

The chain carries TRBV7-7 and TRBJ1-4, with TRBD1 matching 9 bases. J lost 7 bases, V lost 5 bases, and 8 bases had no gene match. The CDR3 contains 15 residues. The germline V gene has CDR1 SSHAT and CDR2 FNYEAQ (reference sequence). The CDR3 protein is CASSKGPGQGEKLFF. CDR3 in DNA: TGTGCCAGCAGCAAAGGGCCGGGACAGGGTGAAAAACTGTTTTTT. The full variable domain, completed using reference TRBV7-7 and TRBJ1-4, is GAGVSQSPRYKVTKRGQDVTLRCDPISSHATLYWYQQALGQGPEFLTYFNYEAQPDKSGLPSDRFSAERPEGSISTLTIQRTEQRDSAMYRCASSKGPGQGEKLFFGSGTQLSVL.